These 32 T cell receptor beta chains share one sample of origin, sequenced in a study of blood T cell repertoires in COVID-19. TCRdb's copy holds only in-frame clones and misses some; the assay was immunoSEQ multiplex PCR. The sample has over 300,000 clones, roughly 90% seen once. The source material was peripheral blood. The receptor set was obtained from a man aged 35 to 55 with acute or convalescent COVID-19.

The chain is built from TRBV25-1 and TRBJ1-1; a weak D match, TRBD1 (6 bases). CDR1 and CDR2 from the germline V gene are MGHDK and SYGVNS. CDR3 size: 15 residues. V gave up 4 bases and J gave up 5 bases, with 17 bases separating them. The chain's CDR3 is CASSGGPGLGTEAFF. The CDR3 DNA reads TGTGCCAGCAGTGGGGGGCCGGGTTTAGGAACTGAAGCTTTCTTT.

This rearrangement joins TRBV27 to TRBJ2-6; D may be TRBD2 (6 bases). This CDR3 has 17 residues. Germline CDR1 is MNHEY and CDR2 is SMNVEV (reference sequence). Trimming pared 7 bases from V and 0 bases from J, leaving 16 bases between. CDR3 coding DNA: TGTGCCAGCACTTTCCGGAGGGACTTCTCTGGGGCCAACGTCCTGACTTTC. Translating it yields CASTFRRDFSGANVLTF.

This chain links TRBV7-9 with TRBJ2-7, with TRBD2 identical over 8 bases. The CDR3 spans 13 residues. Germline V gene lookup returns CDR1 SEHNR and CDR2 FQNEAQ (reference sequence). The ends lost 5 bases at V and 6 bases at J; junction bases unmatched: 6. This chain's CDR3 is CASSQTTSGEQYF. DNA of the CDR3: TGTGCCAGCAGCCAAACTACTAGCGGCGAGCAGTACTTC.

On this clone itself: The sample contains more than one DNA sequence encoding this CDR3. The V and J genes are TRBV27 and TRBJ2-7; a weak D match, TRBD1 (5 bases). Between the trimmed V and J ends, which lost 5 bases and 3 bases, there was a span of 8 bases. The CDR3 covers 12 residues. Germline-derived CDR1 and CDR2 are MNHEY and SMNVEV (reference sequence). CDR3 DNA sequence: TGTGCCAGCAGTCCTCAGGGCTACGAGCAGTACTTC. Its translation is CASSPQGYEQYF.

The chain is built from TRBV16 and TRBJ2-1, with 8 bases fitting TRBD2. CDR1 is KGHSY and CDR2 is FQNENV in the germline V gene. V lost 4 bases and J lost 7; bases outside the gene matches: 9. CDR3 length: 15 amino acids. Here the CDR3 reads CASSLSGLGRNEQFF. The DNA of the CDR3 is TGTGCCAGCAGCCTGTCGGGACTAGGGCGGAATGAGCAGTTCTTC.

The genes are TRBV4-2 and TRBJ2-6; 8 bases agree with TRBD2. Unmatched junction bases numbered 13, after V lost 0 bases and J lost 0 bases. Germline CDR1 and CDR2: LGHNA and YNFKEQ. This CDR3 has 21 amino acids. The CDR3, as DNA: TGTGCCAGCAGCCAAGATCTAGCGGGTGAAGCTCTGAACTCTGGGGCCAACGTCCTGACTTTC. It specifies CASSQDLAGEALNSGANVLTF.

The V call is TRBV18, the J call TRBJ2-3; possibly TRBD2 for D (5 bases). Germline V gene lookup returns CDR1 KGHSH and CDR2 LQKENI. This CDR3 is built from 14 residues. Trimming removed 3 bases from V and 1 base from J, with 8 bases in between. CDR3 in amino acids: CASSPRTGTDTQYF. Here the CDR3 DNA reads TGTGCCAGCTCACCCAGGACTGGCACAGATACGCAGTATTTT.

This clone was counted only a few times. The rearrangement joins TRBV27 to TRBJ2-1, with D possibly matching TRBD2 (7 bases). Per the germline V gene, CDR1 is MNHEY and CDR2 is SMNVEV (reference sequence). V was pared by 8 bases and J by 4 bases, with 12 bases between. The CDR3 consists of 13 residues. In DNA, the CDR3 is TGTGCCAGCCGGGGGGCCGGATACAATGAGCAGTTCTTC. This sequence encodes CASRGAGYNEQFF.

The chain joins TRBV24-1 to TRBJ2-1, with D perhaps matching TRBD1 (5 bases). CDR3 size: 13 residues. Germline V gives CDR1 KGHDR, CDR2 SFDVKD. V was pared by 3 bases and J by 8 bases, with 10 bases between. The CDR3 DNA reads TGTGCCACCAGTGATGCACAGGTATATGAGCAGTTCTTC. Amino acids: CATSDAQVYEQFF.

The chain joins TRBV19 to TRBJ2-3, with a possible D match to TRBD1 (6 bases). CDR3 length: 16 residues. V lost 4 bases and J lost 0, with 14 bases in between. Germline CDR1 and CDR2: LNHDA and SQIVND (reference sequence). The chain's CDR3 is CASSTRDKSSTDTQYF. CDR3 in DNA: TGTGCCAGTAGTACCCGGGACAAGTCTAGCACAGATACGCAGTATTTT.

The chain combines TRBV6-6 with TRBJ1-6, with D perhaps matching TRBD1 (6 bases). Between the trimmed V and J ends, which lost 1 base and 5 bases, there was a span of 12 bases. The CDR3 consists of 16 residues. CDR1 and CDR2 (germline): MNHNY, SVGAGI (reference sequence). The CDR3 nucleotides are TGTGCCAGCAGTTACTACGGGGGGCGGAATAATTCACCCCTCCACTTT. Protein sequence: CASSYYGGRNNSPLHF.

V is TRBV7-2 and J is TRBJ1-1; D is perhaps TRBD1 (6 bases). Germline assignment: CDR1 SGHTA and CDR2 FQGNSA. V lost 3 bases and J lost 4, with 9 bases in between. The CDR3 consists of 13 residues. The CDR3 region has the DNA TGTGCCAGCAGCTTCCTGGGGGCCACTGAAGCTTTCTTT. Translation: CASSFLGATEAFF.

The chain carries TRBV29-1 and TRBJ1-1; tentative D call: TRBD1 (6 bases). The ends were cut back, 4 bases at V and 4 bases at J, with 16 bases in the middle. The CDR3 loop spans 14 amino acids. Germline-derived CDR1 and CDR2 are SQVTM and ANQGSEA. The CDR3 DNA reads TGCAGCGTTGGAGTGGGAGGGGGGTTCACTGAAGCTTTCTTT. Translating gives CSVGVGGGFTEAFF.

This clone came up once. The rearrangement uses TRBV5-5 and TRBJ1-2; tentative D call: TRBD1 (5 bases). The CDR3 totals 13 residues. Germline V gene data show CDR1 as SGHKS and CDR2 as YYEKEE (reference sequence). V lost 5 bases, J lost 0 bases, and 8 bases lay in between. Here the CDR3 DNA reads TGTGCCAGCAGGCAGGGAACTAACTATGGCTACACCTTC. Its translation: CASRQGTNYGYTF.

V is TRBV4-2 and J is TRBJ1-1; D is ambiguous. This CDR3 contains 13 residues. The germline V and J ends were trimmed by 5 bases and 1 base, with 8 bases remaining between them. Germline CDR1 and CDR2: LGHNA and YNFKEQ. Here the CDR3 reads CASSSIENTEAFF. The CDR3 nucleotides are TGTGCCAGCAGCTCTATAGAGAACACTGAAGCTTTCTTT.

The chain carries TRBV19 and TRBJ1-5; no reliable D call. V was clipped by 5 bases and J by 7 bases, with 15 bases between them. The CDR3 runs 14 residues. In germline, CDR1 is LNHDA, CDR2 SQIVND (reference sequence). In DNA, the CDR3 is TGTGCCAGTAGTTGGTCCTCGCCGGGACAGCCCCAGCATTTT. Its translation: CASSWSSPGQPQHF.

The chain joins TRBV15 to TRBJ2-3, with TRBD1 matching over 7 bases. CDR3 size: 14 residues. Germline-derived CDR1 and CDR2 are LNHNV and YYDKDF (reference sequence). The ends lost 3 bases at V and 4 bases at J; junction bases unmatched: 4. Here the CDR3 reads CATSRDRPPDTQYF. The CDR3 DNA sequence: TGTGCCACCAGCAGGGACAGGCCGCCAGATACGCAGTATTTT.

This sequence joins TRBV6-5 and TRBJ1-1; D is unclear. CDR1 and CDR2 from the germline V gene are MNHEY and SVGAGI. CDR3 length: 14 residues. V lost 6 bases and J lost 1, with 12 bases in between. The CDR3 here is CASRDHRRNTEAFF. DNA of the CDR3: TGTGCCAGCAGAGATCACAGACGGAACACTGAAGCTTTCTTT.

The chain recombines TRBV4-3 with TRBJ1-3, with no clear D. Germline values: CDR1 LGHNA, CDR2 YSLEER. The V and J ends lost 0 bases and 2 bases respectively, with 14 bases between them. CDR3 length: 17 residues. The CDR3: CASSQDKLVFPGNTIYF. CDR3 in DNA: TGCGCCAGCAGCCAAGATAAGTTAGTGTTTCCTGGAAACACCATATATTTT.

The chain uses TRBV5-1 and TRBJ1-1; unclear D gene. The CDR3 extends over 13 amino acids. Deletions cut 4 bases from V and 3 bases from J, with 10 bases between. The germline gives CDR1 SGHRS, CDR2 YFSETQ. The CDR3 here is CASSPVLYTEAFF. DNA of the CDR3: TGCGCCAGCAGCCCGGTTCTTTACACTGAAGCTTTCTTT.

This clone has only one observation. The rearrangement joins TRBV6-6 to TRBJ2-7; maybe TRBD1 (6 bases). Germline lookup yields CDR1 MNHNY and CDR2 SVGAGI (reference sequence). The CDR3 sequence is 14 residues long. Trimming pared 4 bases from V and 6 bases from J, leaving 16 bases between. CDR3 nucleotides: TGTGCCAGCAGTTCCCCCGTCACAGGGTCCGAGCAGTACTTC. Its protein product is CASSSPVTGSEQYF.

This clone appeared once. CDR3 sequence (DNA): TGTGCCAGCAGTGAAACCCTCGGGACAGGGAAATTTTCTAATAATTCACCCCTCCACTTT. This encodes CASSETLGTGKFSNNSPLHF. V usage is TRBV6-1 and J usage is TRBJ1-6; 9 bases agree with TRBD1. This CDR3 comprises 20 residues. V lost 2 bases, J lost 5 bases, and 16 bases stayed unmatched. Germline V lookup: CDR1 MNHNS, CDR2 SASEGT.

The rearrangement links TRBV12-5 to TRBJ2-7, with 7 bases lining up with TRBD1. CDR1 is LGHNT, CDR2 FRNRAP, per germline. This CDR3 has 13 amino acids. V shed 1 base and J 9 bases; nucleotides not matched to a gene: 6. The CDR3 coding sequence is TGTGCTAGTGGTTTGGAACCACAGGGGACGCAGTACTTC. Translating gives CASGLEPQGTQYF.

V usage is TRBV4-1 and J usage is TRBJ1-6, with D possibly matching TRBD1 (6 bases). There are 17 residues in the CDR3. The germline V gene has CDR1 MGHRA and CDR2 YSYEKL. Trimming removed 4 bases at V and 0 bases at J, with 13 bases between. The chain's CDR3 is CASSPTQGNSYNSPLHF. The CDR3 region has the DNA TGCGCCAGCAGCCCCACACAGGGCAACTCCTATAATTCACCCCTCCACTTT.

J is TRBJ2-1 and V is TRBV25-1; D call uncertain. The germline V and J ends were trimmed by 7 bases and 7 bases, with 11 bases remaining between them. This CDR3 contains 12 residues. Germline values: CDR1 MGHDK, CDR2 SYGVNS. The CDR3 loop reads CASMKHSNEQFF. The CDR3 DNA is TGTGCCAGCATGAAGCATTCAAATGAGCAGTTCTTC.

V is TRBV19 and J is TRBJ1-1; 11 nucleotides agree with TRBD1. The V gene's germline CDR1 is LNHDA and CDR2 SQIVND (reference sequence). There are 14 residues in the CDR3. Trimming cost V 10 bases and J 5 bases; bases outside gene matches: 9. The CDR3 reads CATGVGQGATEAFF. The CDR3, as DNA: TGTGCCACCGGGGTAGGACAGGGGGCGACTGAAGCTTTCTTT.

The rearrangement uses TRBV18 and TRBJ1-5, with 7 bases lining up with TRBD1. J was trimmed by 6 bases and V by 6 bases; bases with no gene match: 11. CDR3 length equals 15 residues. Germline values: CDR1 KGHSH, CDR2 LQKENI. Here the CDR3 DNA reads TGTGCCAGCTCCGTAGGACAGGCGGTTATTCAGCCCCAGCATTTT. Amino acid sequence: CASSVGQAVIQPQHF.

The chain links TRBV27 to TRBJ1-1; D gene unclear. The CDR3 is made up of 14 amino acids. Trimming removed 6 bases at V and 8 bases at J, with 19 bases between. CDR1 is MNHEY and CDR2 is SMNVEV in the germline V gene (reference sequence). The CDR3 reads CASSQRLTPREAFF. CDR3 DNA: TGTGCCAGCAGCCAAAGGTTGACACCTCGCGAAGCTTTCTTT.

J is TRBJ1-5 and V is TRBV5-5, with D possibly being TRBD1 (5 bases). CDR1 and CDR2 from the germline V gene are SGHKS and YYEKEE (reference sequence). Trimming took off 3 bases at V and 4 bases at J, with 8 bases between the two ends. The CDR3 totals 13 residues. CDR3 DNA sequence: TGTGCCAGCAGCTCGGGGGAAAATCAGCCCCAGCATTTT. Protein sequence: CASSSGENQPQHF.

This chain uses TRBV15 with TRBJ2-1, with 9 positions matching TRBD1. The length of the CDR3 is 16 residues. Germline V gene lookup returns CDR1 LNHNV and CDR2 YYDKDF (reference sequence). The junction had 13 bases not matched to a gene; V was cut back by 5 bases and J by 8 bases. The CDR3 loop reads CATSSGPGQGNYEQFF. CDR3 bases: TGTGCCACCAGCTCCGGCCCGGGACAGGGAAACTATGAGCAGTTCTTC.

The chain links TRBV30 to TRBJ2-7, with a tentative D call TRBD2 (5 bases). CDR1 GTSNPN and CDR2 SVGIG come from the germline V gene (reference sequence). Trimming removed 2 bases at V and 3 bases at J, with 11 bases between. The length of the CDR3 is 13 residues. The CDR3 DNA reads as TGTGCCTGGAGTCGGGAAGCCCACTACGAGCAGTACTTC. It specifies CAWSREAHYEQYF.

The chain carries TRBV4-2 and TRBJ1-4, with TRBD1 matching over 11 bases. The V gene's germline CDR1 is LGHNA and CDR2 YNFKEQ. Germline trimming cut 4 bases from V and 4 bases from J; bases unmatched to any gene: 5. The CDR3 runs 16 residues. Written as DNA, the CDR3 is TGTGCCAGCAGCCCCATGGGACAGGGGGGTAATGAAAAACTGTTTTTT. It specifies CASSPMGQGGNEKLFF.